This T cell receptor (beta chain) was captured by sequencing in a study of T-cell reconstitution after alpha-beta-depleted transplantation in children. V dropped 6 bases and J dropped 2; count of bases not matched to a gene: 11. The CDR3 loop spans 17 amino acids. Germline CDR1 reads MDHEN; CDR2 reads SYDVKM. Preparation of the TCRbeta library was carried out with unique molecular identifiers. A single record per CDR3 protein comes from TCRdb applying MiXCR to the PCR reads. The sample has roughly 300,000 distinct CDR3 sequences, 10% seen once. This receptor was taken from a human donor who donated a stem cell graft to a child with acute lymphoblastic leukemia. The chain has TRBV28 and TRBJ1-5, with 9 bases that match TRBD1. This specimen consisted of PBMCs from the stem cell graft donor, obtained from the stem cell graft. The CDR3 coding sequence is TGTGCCAGCAGAGAGGACCCCTGGACAGGGGGCAATCAGCCCCAGCATTTT. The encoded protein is CASREDPWTGGNQPQHF.